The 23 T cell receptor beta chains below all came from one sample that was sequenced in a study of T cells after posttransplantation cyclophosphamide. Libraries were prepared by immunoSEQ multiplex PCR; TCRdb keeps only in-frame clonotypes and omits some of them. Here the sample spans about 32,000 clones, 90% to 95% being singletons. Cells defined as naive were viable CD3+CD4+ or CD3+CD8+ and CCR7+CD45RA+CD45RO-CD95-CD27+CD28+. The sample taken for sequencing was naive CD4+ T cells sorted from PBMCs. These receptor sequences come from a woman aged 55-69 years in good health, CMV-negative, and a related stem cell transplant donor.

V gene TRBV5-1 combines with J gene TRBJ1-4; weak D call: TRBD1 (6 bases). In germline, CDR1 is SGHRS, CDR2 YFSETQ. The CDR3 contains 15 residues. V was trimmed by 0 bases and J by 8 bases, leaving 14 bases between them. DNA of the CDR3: TGCGCCAGCAGCTTGGCCGACAGGTCTGGCGAAAAACTGTTTTTT. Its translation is CASSLADRSGEKLFF. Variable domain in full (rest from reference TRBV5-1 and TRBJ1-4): KAGVTQTPRYLIKTRGQQVTLSCSPISGHRSVSWYQQTPGQGLQFLFEYFSETQRNKGNFPGRFSGRQFSNSRSEMNVSTLELGDSALYLCASSLADRSGEKLFFGSGTQLSVL.

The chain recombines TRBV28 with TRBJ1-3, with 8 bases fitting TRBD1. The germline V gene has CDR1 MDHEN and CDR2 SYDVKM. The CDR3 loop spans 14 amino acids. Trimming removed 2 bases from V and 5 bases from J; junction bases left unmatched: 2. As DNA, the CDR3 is TGTGCCAGCAGTTTAAGCAGGGGGCGAAACACCATATATTTT. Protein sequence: CASSLSRGRNTIYF. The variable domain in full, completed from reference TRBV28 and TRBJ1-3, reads DVKVTQSSRYLVKRTGEKVFLECVQDMDHENMFWYRQDPGLGLRLIYFSYDVKMKEKGDIPEGYSVSREKKERFSLILESASTNQTSMYLCASSLSRGRNTIYFGEGSWLTVV.

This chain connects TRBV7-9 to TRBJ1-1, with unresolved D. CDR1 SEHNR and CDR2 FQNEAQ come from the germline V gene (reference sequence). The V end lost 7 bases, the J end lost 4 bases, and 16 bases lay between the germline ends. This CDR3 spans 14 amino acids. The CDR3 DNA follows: TGTGCCAGCATCCCCCCGGGGTCCGTCACTGAAGCTTTCTTT. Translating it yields CASIPPGSVTEAFF.

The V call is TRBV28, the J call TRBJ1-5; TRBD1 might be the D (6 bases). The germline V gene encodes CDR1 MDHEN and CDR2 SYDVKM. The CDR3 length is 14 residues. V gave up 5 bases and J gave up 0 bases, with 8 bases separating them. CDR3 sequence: CASSKGGSNQPQHF. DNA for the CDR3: TGTGCCAGCAGTAAAGGGGGTAGCAATCAGCCCCAGCATTTT.

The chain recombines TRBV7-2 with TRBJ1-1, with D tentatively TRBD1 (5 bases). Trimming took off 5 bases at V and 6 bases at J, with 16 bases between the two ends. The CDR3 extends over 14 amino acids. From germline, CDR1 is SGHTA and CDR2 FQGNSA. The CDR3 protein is CASSRDSIHPEAFF. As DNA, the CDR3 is TGTGCCAGCAGCCGCGACAGTATACACCCTGAAGCTTTCTTT.

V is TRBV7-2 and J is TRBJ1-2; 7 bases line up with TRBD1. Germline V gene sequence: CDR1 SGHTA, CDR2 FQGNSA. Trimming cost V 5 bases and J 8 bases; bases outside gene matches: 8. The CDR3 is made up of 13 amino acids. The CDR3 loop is CASSQRGLWGYTF. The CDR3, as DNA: TGTGCCAGCAGCCAAAGGGGGCTTTGGGGCTACACCTTC. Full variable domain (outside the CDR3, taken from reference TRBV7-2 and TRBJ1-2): GAGVSQSPSNKVTEKGKDVELRCDPISGHTALYWYRQSLGQGLEFLIYFQGNSAPDKSGLPSDRFSAERTGGSVSTLTIQRTQQEDSAVYLCASSQRGLWGYTFGSGTRLTVV.

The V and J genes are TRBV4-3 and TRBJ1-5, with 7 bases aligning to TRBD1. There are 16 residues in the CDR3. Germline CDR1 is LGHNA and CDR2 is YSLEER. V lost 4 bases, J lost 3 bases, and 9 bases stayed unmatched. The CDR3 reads CASSLGAGTDNQPQHF. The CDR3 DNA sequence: TGCGCCAGCAGCCTAGGCGCGGGGACAGACAATCAGCCCCAGCATTTT.

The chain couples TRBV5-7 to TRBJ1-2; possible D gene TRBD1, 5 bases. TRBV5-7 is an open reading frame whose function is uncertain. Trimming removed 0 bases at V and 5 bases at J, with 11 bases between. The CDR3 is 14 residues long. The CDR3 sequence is CASSLVRAPYGYTF. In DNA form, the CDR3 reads TGTGCCAGCAGCTTGGTCAGGGCCCCTTATGGCTACACCTTC.

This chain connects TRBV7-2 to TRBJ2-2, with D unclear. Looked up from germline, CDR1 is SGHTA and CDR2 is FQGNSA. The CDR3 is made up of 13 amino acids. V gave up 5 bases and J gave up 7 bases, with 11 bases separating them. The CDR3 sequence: CASSHWSDGELFF. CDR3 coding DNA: TGTGCCAGCAGCCACTGGAGTGACGGGGAGCTGTTTTTT.

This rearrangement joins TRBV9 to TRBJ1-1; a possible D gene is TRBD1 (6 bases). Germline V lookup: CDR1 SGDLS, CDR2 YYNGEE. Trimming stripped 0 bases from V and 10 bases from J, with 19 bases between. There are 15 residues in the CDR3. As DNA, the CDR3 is TGTGCCAGCAGCGTAGAGGACAGCGGAGGAGGTGCAGCTTTCTTT. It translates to CASSVEDSGGGAAFF.

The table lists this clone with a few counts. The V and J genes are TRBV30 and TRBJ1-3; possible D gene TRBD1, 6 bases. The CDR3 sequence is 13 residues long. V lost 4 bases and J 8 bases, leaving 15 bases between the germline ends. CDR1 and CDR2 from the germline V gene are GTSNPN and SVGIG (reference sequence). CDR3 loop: CAWTQGSGDTIYF. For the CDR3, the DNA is TGTGCCTGGACCCAGGGGAGCGGTGACACCATATATTTT.

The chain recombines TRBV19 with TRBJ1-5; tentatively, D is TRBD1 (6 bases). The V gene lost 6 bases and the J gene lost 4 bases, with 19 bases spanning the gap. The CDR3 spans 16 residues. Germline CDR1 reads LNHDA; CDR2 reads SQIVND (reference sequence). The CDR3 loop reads CASRPDGGHGNQPQHF. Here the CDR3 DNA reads TGTGCCAGTAGGCCTGATGGGGGACACGGTAATCAGCCCCAGCATTTT.

DNA of the CDR3: TGTGCCAGCAGCTTGGGGGCGGGACTAGCCTTCTACGAGCAGTACTTC. It yields the protein CASSLGAGLAFYEQYF. V gene TRBV5-4 combines with J gene TRBJ2-7; 9 bases match TRBD2. J lost 3 bases, V lost 0 bases, and 7 bases had no gene match. CDR3 size: 16 residues. Germline V lookup: CDR1 SGHNT, CDR2 YYREEE (reference sequence).

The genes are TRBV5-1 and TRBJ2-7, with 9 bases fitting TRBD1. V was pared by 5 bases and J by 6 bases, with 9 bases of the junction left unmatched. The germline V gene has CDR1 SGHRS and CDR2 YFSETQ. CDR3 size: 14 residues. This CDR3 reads CASRYGTGNGEQYF. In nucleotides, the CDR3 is TGCGCCAGCAGGTATGGGACAGGGAACGGCGAGCAGTACTTC.

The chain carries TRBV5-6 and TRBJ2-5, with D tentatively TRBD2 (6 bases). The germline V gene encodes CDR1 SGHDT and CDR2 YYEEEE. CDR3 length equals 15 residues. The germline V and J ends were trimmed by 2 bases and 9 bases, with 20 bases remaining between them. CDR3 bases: TGTGCCAGCAGCTTTGTGAGTCGGGGAGGCGAGGCCCAGTACTTC. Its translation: CASSFVSRGGEAQYF.

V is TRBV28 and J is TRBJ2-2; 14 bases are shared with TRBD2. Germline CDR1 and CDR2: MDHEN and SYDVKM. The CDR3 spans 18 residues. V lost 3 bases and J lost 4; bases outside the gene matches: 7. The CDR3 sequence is CASSFPGLAGGGTGELFF. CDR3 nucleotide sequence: TGTGCCAGCAGTTTTCCTGGACTAGCGGGAGGAGGCACCGGGGAGCTGTTTTTT.

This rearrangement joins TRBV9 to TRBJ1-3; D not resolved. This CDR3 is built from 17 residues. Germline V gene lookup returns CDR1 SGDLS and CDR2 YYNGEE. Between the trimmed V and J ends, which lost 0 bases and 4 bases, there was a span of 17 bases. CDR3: CASSVVPPGSVGNTIYF. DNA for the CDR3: TGTGCCAGCAGCGTAGTTCCGCCGGGGTCGGTAGGAAACACCATATATTTT.

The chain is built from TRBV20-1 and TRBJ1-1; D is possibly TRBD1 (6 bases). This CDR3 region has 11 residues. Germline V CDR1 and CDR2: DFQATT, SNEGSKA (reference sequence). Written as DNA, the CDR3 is TGCAGGAGCGAAGGGGGCACTGAAGCTTTCTTT. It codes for CRSEGGTEAFF.

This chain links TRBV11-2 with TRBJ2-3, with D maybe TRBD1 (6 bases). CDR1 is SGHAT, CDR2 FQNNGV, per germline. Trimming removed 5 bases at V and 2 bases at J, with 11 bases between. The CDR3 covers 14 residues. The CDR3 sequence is CASSPGQTTDTQYF. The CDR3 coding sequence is TGTGCCAGCAGCCCTGGACAGACCACAGATACGCAGTATTTT.

The CDR3 DNA is TGTGCCAGTAGTACCACTTCCACGACAGGAATCTATGGCTACACCTTC. This codes for CASSTTSTTGIYGYTF. V is TRBV19 and J is TRBJ1-2; a possible D gene is TRBD1 (6 bases). The V gene's germline CDR1 is LNHDA and CDR2 SQIVND (reference sequence). V lost 4 bases, J lost 4 bases, and 19 bases lay in between. The CDR3 contains 16 residues. The complete variable domain, with remaining parts taken from reference TRBV19 and TRBJ1-2, reads DGGITQSPKYLFRKEGQNVTLSCEQNLNHDAMYWYRQDPGQGLRLIYYSQIVNDFQKGDIAEGYSVSREKKESFPLTVTSAQKNPTAFYLCASSTTSTTGIYGYTFGSGTRLTVV.

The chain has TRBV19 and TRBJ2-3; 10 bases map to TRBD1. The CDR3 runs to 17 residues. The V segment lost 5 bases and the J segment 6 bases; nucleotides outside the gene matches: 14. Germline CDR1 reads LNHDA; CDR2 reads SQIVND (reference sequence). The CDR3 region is CASSPSSGTGELDTQYF. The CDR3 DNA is TGTGCCAGTAGTCCTTCCTCCGGGACAGGGGAGTTGGATACGCAGTATTTT.

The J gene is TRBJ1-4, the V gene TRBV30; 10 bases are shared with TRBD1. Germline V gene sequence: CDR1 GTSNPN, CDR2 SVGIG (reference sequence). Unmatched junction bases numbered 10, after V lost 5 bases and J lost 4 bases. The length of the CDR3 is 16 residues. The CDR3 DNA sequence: TGTGCCTGGTCACGCGACAGGGGGCATAATAATGAAAAACTGTTTTTT. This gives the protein CAWSRDRGHNNEKLFF.

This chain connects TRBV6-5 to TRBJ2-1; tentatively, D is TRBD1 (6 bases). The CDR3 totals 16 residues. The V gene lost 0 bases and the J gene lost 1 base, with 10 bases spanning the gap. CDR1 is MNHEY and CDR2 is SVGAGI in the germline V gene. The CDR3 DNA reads TGTGCCAGCAGTTACTCAGGGACAAATTCCTACAATGAGCAGTTCTTC. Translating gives CASSYSGTNSYNEQFF.